This T cell receptor (beta chain) was recorded in a study of T cells after yellow fever vaccination. Turning to the study itself: SMART-Seq v4 Ultra Low Input prepared the low-cell-number fractions.

With respect to this clonotype: As yet, its antigen is unknown. A read error may produce the germline difference seen at one junction end.

Making TCR cDNA involved 5'RACE template switching, which added UMIs and a universal primer site. TCRdb ran MiXCR on the 5' RACE reads and lists one entry per CDR3 protein. This table has more than 300,000 distinct CDR3 sequences, 6.8% appearing once. Study-level findings and limits: Weaker, the secondary response had a peak occurring faster, on day 5 versus 15. Researchers noted that a small share of clonotypes showed up in both CD4 and CD8 compartments.

The sequence derives from a man younger than 35 who received the YFV17D yellow fever vaccine. This material consisted of PBMCs, taken about 41 days after the first yellow fever vaccination.

This chain's CDR3 is CASSPQGTEELFF. CDR3 nucleotides: TGTGCCAGCAGCCCACAGGGGACCGAGGAGCTGTTTTTT. V gene TRBV9 combines with J gene TRBJ2-2; 7 positions match TRBD1. CDR1 is SGDLS, CDR2 YYNGEE, per germline. CDR3 length equals 13 residues.